This TCR beta chain was obtained from a study of T cells expressing NK-cell markers. TCRdb re-called the 5' RACE reads; every CDR3 protein appears as one record, without DNA. Its table records fewer than 400,000 distinct CDR3 sequences. The germline gives CDR1 LGHDT, CDR2 YNNKEL (reference sequence). This CDR3 is 18 amino acids long. This TCR derives from a man aged 18 to 69 in good health. What was sequenced was blood T cells: a sorted CD56 or NKG2C T cell subset, CD4+ or CD8+ T cells, or bulk PBMC T cells (not recorded which). V is TRBV3-1 and J is TRBJ2-6; with no DNA, the TCRdb D assignment of TRBD2 cannot be verified. CDR3 region: CASSPRGGLSSGANVLTF.